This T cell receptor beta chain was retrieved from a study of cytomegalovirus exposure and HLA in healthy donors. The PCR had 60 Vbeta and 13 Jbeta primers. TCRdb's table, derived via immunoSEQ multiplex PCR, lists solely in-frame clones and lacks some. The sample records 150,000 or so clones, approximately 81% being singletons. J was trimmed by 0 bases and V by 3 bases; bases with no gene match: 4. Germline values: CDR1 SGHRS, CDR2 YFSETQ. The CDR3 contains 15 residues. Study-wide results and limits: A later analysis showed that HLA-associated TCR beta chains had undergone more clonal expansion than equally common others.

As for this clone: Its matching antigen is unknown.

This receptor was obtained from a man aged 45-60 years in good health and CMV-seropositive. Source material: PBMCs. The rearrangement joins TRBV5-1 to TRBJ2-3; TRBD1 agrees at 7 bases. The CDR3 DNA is TGCGCCAGCAGCTCGGGACAGACTAGCACAGATACGCAGTATTTT. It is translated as CASSSGQTSTDTQYF.